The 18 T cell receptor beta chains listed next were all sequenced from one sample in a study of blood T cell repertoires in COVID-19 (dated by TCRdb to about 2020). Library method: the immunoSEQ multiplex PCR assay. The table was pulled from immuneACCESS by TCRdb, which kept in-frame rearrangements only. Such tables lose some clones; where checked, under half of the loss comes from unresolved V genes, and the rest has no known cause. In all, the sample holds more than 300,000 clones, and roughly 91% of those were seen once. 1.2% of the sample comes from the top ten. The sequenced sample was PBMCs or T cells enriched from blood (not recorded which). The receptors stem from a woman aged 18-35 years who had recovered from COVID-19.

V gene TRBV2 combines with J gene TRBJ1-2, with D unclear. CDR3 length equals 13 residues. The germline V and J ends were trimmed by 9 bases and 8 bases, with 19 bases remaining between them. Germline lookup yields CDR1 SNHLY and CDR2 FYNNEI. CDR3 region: CARNSGIPGGYTF. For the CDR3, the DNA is TGTGCCAGGAACAGCGGGATCCCGGGAGGCTACACCTTC.

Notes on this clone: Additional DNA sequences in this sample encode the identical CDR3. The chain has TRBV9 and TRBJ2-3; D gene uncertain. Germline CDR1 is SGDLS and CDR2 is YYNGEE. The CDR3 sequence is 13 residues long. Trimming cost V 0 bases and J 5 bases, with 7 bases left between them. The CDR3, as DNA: TGTGCCAGCAGCGTAGACCCCGGAGATACGCAGTATTTT. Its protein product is CASSVDPGDTQYF.

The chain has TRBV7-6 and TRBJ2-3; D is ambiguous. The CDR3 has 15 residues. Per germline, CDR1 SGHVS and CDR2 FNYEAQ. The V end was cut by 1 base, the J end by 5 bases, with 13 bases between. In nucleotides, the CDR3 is TGTGCCAGCAGCTTAGGCTCAGCGATGGGAGATACGCAGTATTTT. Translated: CASSLGSAMGDTQYF.

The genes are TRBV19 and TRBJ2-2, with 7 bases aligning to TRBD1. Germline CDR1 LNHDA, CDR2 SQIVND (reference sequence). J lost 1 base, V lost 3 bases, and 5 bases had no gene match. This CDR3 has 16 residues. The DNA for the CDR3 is TGTGCCAGTAGTATTATCGCAGGGGGGAACACCGGGGAGCTGTTTTTT. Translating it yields CASSIIAGGNTGELFF.

The CDR3 sequence is CASSLMRANEKLFF. Written as DNA, the CDR3 is TGTGCCAGCAGCTTAATGAGAGCTAATGAAAAACTGTTTTTT. V is TRBV7-2 and J is TRBJ1-4, with D uncertain. Trimming left V 2 bases short and J 3 bases short, with 7 bases between. CDR3 length: 14 residues. CDR1 is SGHTA, CDR2 FQGNSA, per germline.

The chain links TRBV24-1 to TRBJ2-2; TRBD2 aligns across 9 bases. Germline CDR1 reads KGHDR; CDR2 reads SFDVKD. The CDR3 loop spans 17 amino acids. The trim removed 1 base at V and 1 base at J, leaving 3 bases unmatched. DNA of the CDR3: TGTGCCACCAGTGATTTCGGAGCGGGGGGGAACACCGGGGAGCTGTTTTTT. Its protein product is CATSDFGAGGNTGELFF.

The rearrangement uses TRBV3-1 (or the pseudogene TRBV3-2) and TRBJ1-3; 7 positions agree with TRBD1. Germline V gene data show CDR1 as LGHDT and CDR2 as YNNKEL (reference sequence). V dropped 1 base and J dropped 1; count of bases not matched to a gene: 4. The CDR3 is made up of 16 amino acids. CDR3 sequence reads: CASSQVPGGSGNTIYF. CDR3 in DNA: TGTGCCAGCAGCCAAGTACCAGGGGGGTCTGGAAACACCATATATTTT.

The CDR3 bases are TGTGCCTGGAGCGCTTCGGTGGGGGGGAGGGCCCTCCACTTT. Translation: CAWSASVGGRALHF. V and J are TRBV30 and TRBJ1-6; D may be TRBD1 (5 bases). This CDR3 region has 14 residues. V dropped 3 bases and J dropped 14 bases, with 20 bases sitting between them. CDR1 is GTSNPN, CDR2 SVGIG, per germline (reference sequence).

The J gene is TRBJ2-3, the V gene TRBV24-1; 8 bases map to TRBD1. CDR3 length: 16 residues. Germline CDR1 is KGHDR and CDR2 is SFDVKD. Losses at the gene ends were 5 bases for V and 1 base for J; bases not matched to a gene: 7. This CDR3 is CATSVSPGQGTDTQYF. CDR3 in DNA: TGTGCCACCAGTGTTTCCCCGGGACAGGGCACAGATACGCAGTATTTT.

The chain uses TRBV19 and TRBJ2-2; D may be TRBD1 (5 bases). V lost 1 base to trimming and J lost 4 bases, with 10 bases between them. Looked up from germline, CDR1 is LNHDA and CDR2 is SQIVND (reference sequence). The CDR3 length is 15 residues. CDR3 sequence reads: CASSIAGYGTGELFF. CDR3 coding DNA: TGTGCCAGTAGTATAGCAGGGTACGGCACCGGGGAGCTGTTTTTT.

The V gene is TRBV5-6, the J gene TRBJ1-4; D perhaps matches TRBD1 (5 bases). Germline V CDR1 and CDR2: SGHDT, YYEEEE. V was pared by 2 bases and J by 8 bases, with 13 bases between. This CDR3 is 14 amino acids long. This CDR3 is CASSFGQFREKLFF. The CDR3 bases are TGTGCCAGCAGCTTCGGACAATTCCGCGAAAAACTGTTTTTT.

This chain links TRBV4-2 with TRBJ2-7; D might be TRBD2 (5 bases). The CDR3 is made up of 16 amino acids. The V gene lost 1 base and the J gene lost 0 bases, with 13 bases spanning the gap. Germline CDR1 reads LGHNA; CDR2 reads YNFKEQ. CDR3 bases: TGTGCCAGCAGCCAAGGAACCCCCGGGGACTCCTACGAGCAGTACTTC. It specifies CASSQGTPGDSYEQYF.

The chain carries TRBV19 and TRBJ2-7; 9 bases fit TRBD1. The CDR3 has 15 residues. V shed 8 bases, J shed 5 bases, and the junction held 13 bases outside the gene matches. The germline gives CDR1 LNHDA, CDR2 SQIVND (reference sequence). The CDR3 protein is CASVPSGTGSNEQYF. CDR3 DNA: TGTGCCAGTGTGCCATCGGGGACAGGGAGCAACGAGCAGTACTTC.

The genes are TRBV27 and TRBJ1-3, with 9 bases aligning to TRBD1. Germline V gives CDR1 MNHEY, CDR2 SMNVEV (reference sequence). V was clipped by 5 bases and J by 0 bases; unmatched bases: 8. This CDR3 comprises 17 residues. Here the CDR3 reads CASSSETGGSSGNTIYF. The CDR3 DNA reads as TGTGCCAGCAGTAGCGAGACAGGGGGTAGCTCTGGAAACACCATATATTTT.

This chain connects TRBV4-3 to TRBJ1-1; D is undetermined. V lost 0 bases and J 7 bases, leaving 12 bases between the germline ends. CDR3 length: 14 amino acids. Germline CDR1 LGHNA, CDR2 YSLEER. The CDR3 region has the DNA TGCGCCAGCAGCCAAGACGCCAAGCGTGGTGAAGCTTTCTTT. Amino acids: CASSQDAKRGEAFF.

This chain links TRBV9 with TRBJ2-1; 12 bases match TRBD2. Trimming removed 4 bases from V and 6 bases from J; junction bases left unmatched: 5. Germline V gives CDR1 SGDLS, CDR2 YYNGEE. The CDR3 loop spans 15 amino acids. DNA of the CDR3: TGTGCCAGCAGCTTGACTAGCGGGGGTGTCAATGAGCAGTTCTTC. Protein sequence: CASSLTSGGVNEQFF.

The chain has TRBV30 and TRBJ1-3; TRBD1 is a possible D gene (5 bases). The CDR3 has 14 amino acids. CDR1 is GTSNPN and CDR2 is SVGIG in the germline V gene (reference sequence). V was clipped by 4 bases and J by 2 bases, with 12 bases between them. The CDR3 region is CAWNGRVTGNTIYF. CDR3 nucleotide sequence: TGTGCCTGGAACGGCAGGGTCACTGGAAACACCATATATTTT.

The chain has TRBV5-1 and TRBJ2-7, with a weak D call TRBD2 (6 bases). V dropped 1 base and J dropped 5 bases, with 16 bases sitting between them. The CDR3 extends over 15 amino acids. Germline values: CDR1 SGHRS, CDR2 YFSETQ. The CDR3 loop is CASSLSWEVGDEQYF. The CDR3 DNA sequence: TGCGCCAGCAGCTTGTCTTGGGAGGTTGGCGACGAGCAGTACTTC.